This T cell receptor (beta chain) was obtained from a study of breast tumors, draining lymph nodes, adjacent tissues. The CDR3 extends over 13 amino acids. Trimming took 3 bases from V and 8 from J, leaving 11 bases between them. Germline V lookup: CDR1 SGHTA, CDR2 FQGNSA. Samples came from axillary lymph nodes draining the breast cancer. TCRdb used MiXCR to reprocess the multiplex PCR reads, holding one entry per CDR3 protein. This sample has about 89,000 distinct CDR3 sequences, with approximately 28% found just once. This clonotype has at least ten counts. V usage is TRBV7-2 and J usage is TRBJ2-1; no firm D call. The sample comprised axillary lymph node tissue. This clonotype originated in a female donor with breast cancer. Some clones in this sample may be carry-over from other donors' samples. The CDR3 region has the DNA TGTGCCAGCAGCTTGGTCACCGCAGATGAGCAGTTCTTC. Translating it yields CASSLVTADEQFF.